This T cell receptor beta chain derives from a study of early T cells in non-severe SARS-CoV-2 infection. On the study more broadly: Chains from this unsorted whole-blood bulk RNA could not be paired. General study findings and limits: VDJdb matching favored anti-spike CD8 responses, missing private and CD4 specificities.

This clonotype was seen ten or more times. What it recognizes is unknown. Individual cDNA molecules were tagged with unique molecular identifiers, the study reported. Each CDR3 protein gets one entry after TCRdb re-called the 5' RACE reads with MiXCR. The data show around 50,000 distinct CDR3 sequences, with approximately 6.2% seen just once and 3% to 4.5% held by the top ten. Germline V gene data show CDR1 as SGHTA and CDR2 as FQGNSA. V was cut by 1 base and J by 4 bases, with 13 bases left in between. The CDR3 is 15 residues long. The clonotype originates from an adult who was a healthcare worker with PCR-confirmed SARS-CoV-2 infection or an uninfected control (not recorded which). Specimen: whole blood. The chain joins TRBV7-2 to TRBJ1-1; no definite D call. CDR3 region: CASSLGTTGGTEAFF. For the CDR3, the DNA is TGTGCCAGCAGCTTAGGGACCACCGGCGGCACTGAAGCTTTCTTT.